Listed below are T cell receptor beta chains from one sample, sequenced in a study of shared clonotypes between healthy human individuals. TCRdb keeps only in-frame clones here, not all; method: immunoSEQ multiplex PCR. The sample shows about 2.4 million clones, approximately 92% of them seen only once. The sequencing sample was made of naive CD4+ T cells sorted from blood. The receptors shown here come from a man aged 18 to 30 in good health. Each CDR3 is given with its conserved first and last residue. D genes are given only for firm matches. A clone size is listed for some rows: how often the clone was seen (once, few, many), or a class if it is expanded.

v_call: TRBV7-8; j_call: TRBJ1-1; d_call: NA; clone_size: NA; cdr3_nt: TGTGCCAGCAGCTTCGGACAGATTAACACTGAAGCTTTCTTT; cdr3_aa: CASSFGQINTEAFF
v_call: TRBV18; j_call: TRBJ1-1; d_call: NA; clone_size: few; cdr3_nt: TGTGCCAGCTCACCAGCAGGGAACACTGAAGCTTTCTTT; cdr3_aa: CASSPAGNTEAFF
v_call: TRBV29-1; j_call: TRBJ2-2; d_call: TRBD2; clone_size: NA; cdr3_nt: TGCAGCGTTGGATCACTAGCGGGAGATACCGGGGAGCTGTTTTTT; cdr3_aa: CSVGSLAGDTGELFF
v_call: TRBV2; j_call: TRBJ1-2; d_call: TRBD1; clone_size: NA; cdr3_nt: TGTGCCAGCAGTGGCGAGGGGGCCCGCGGCTACACCTTC; cdr3_aa: CASSGEGARGYTF
v_call: TRBV30; j_call: TRBJ1-4; d_call: TRBD1; clone_size: NA; cdr3_nt: TGTGCCTGGAGTGTCGGCACAGGGGATGAAAAACTGTTTTTT; cdr3_aa: CAWSVGTGDEKLFF
v_call: TRBV30; j_call: TRBJ2-7; d_call: NA; clone_size: NA; cdr3_nt: TGTGCCTGGAGTGCAGGGGCTCTCTTTTACGAGCAGTACTTC; cdr3_aa: CAWSAGALFYEQYF
v_call: TRBV7-9; j_call: TRBJ2-5; d_call: TRBD2; clone_size: NA; cdr3_nt: TGTGCCAGCAGCCCCGGGACTAGCGGGCGGATCCAAGAGACCCAGTACTTC; cdr3_aa: CASSPGTSGRIQETQYF
v_call: TRBV30; j_call: TRBJ2-1; d_call: NA; clone_size: NA; cdr3_nt: TGTGCCTGGAGTGACAACAATGAGCAGTTCTTC; cdr3_aa: CAWSDNNEQFF
v_call: TRBV30; j_call: TRBJ1-4; d_call: TRBD1; clone_size: NA; cdr3_nt: TGTGCCTGGAGAAGAAAACAGGGGGCACAGGGAGAAAAACTGTTTTTT; cdr3_aa: CAWRRKQGAQGEKLFF
v_call: TRBV10-2; j_call: TRBJ2-3; d_call: NA; clone_size: NA; cdr3_nt: TGCGCCAGCAGTGAGGGCAGAATAGCAGATACGCAGTATTTT; cdr3_aa: CASSEGRIADTQYF
v_call: TRBV28; j_call: TRBJ2-2; d_call: TRBD2; clone_size: NA; cdr3_nt: TGTGCCGCTAGCGGGGGGGCGGGAGCCGGGGAGCTGTTTTTT; cdr3_aa: CAASGGAGAGELFF
v_call: TRBV15; j_call: TRBJ2-2; d_call: NA; clone_size: NA; cdr3_nt: TGTGCCACCAGCGTCGGGCCTACCGGGGAGCTGTTTTTT; cdr3_aa: CATSVGPTGELFF
v_call: TRBV7-7; j_call: TRBJ2-1; d_call: NA; clone_size: NA; cdr3_nt: TGTGCTAGCAGCCCGACACTAGGATCCTACAATGAGCAGTTCTTC; cdr3_aa: CASSPTLGSYNEQFF
v_call: TRBV5-1; j_call: TRBJ1-1; d_call: NA; clone_size: NA; cdr3_nt: TGCGCCAGCAGCTTGGGGCAGACCGAAGCTTTCTTT; cdr3_aa: CASSLGQTEAFF
v_call: TRBV19; j_call: TRBJ1-5; d_call: NA; clone_size: NA; cdr3_nt: TGTGCCAGTAGTATAGATGAGGGGATTAGCAATCAGCCCCAGCATTTT; cdr3_aa: CASSIDEGISNQPQHF
v_call: TRBV18; j_call: TRBJ2-1; d_call: NA; clone_size: NA; cdr3_nt: TGTGCCAGCTCAACCGACGCGACCTACAATGAGCAGTTCTTC; cdr3_aa: CASSTDATYNEQFF
v_call: TRBV6-5; j_call: TRBJ2-3; d_call: NA; clone_size: once; cdr3_nt: TGTGCCAGCAGTTACTCTGCTGATAGCACAGATACGCAGTATTTT; cdr3_aa: CASSYSADSTDTQYF
v_call: TRBV30; j_call: TRBJ2-5; d_call: NA; clone_size: NA; cdr3_nt: TGTGCCTGGAGCCAGAGCCAAGAGACCCAGTACTTC; cdr3_aa: CAWSQSQETQYF
v_call: TRBV11-2; j_call: TRBJ2-1; d_call: NA; clone_size: NA; cdr3_nt: TGTGCCAGCAGCTTAGATAGGCCAAGGGGCAATGAGCAGTTCTTC; cdr3_aa: CASSLDRPRGNEQFF
v_call: TRBV30; j_call: TRBJ1-5; d_call: NA; clone_size: NA; cdr3_nt: TGTGCCTGGAGTGCCGGGACACAGGGTCAGCCCCAGCATTTT; cdr3_aa: CAWSAGTQGQPQHF
v_call: TRBV6-6; j_call: TRBJ1-2; d_call: TRBD1; clone_size: NA; cdr3_nt: TGTGCCAGCAGTTACGGACAGGGAGGCTATGGCTACACCTTC; cdr3_aa: CASSYGQGGYGYTF
v_call: TRBV6-1; j_call: TRBJ2-3; d_call: NA; clone_size: NA; cdr3_nt: TGTGCCAGCAGTGCTGAGGTTGGGATAAGCACAGATACGCAGTATTTT; cdr3_aa: CASSAEVGISTDTQYF
v_call: TRBV7-2; j_call: TRBJ2-7; d_call: NA; clone_size: few; cdr3_nt: TGTGCCAGCAGCTTATTCTCCTACGAGCAGTACTTC; cdr3_aa: CASSLFSYEQYF
v_call: TRBV5-1; j_call: TRBJ2-7; d_call: TRBD2; clone_size: NA; cdr3_nt: TGCGCCAGCAGCTCCCCTGGGCTAGCGGGCATCTACGAGCAGTACTTC; cdr3_aa: CASSSPGLAGIYEQYF
v_call: TRBV9; j_call: TRBJ2-6; d_call: TRBD1; clone_size: NA; cdr3_nt: TGTGCCAGCAGCGCCACGGGACAGGCCCACTCTGGGGCCAACGTCCTGACTTTC; cdr3_aa: CASSATGQAHSGANVLTF
v_call: TRBV25-1; j_call: TRBJ1-3; d_call: NA; clone_size: NA; cdr3_nt: TGTGCCAGCCTGAGAGAGACTGGAAACACCATATATTTT; cdr3_aa: CASLRETGNTIYF
v_call: TRBV7-2; j_call: TRBJ2-3; d_call: TRBD1; clone_size: NA; cdr3_nt: TGTGCCAGCAGCTTAGGGGGACAGGCAACAGATACGCAGTATTTT; cdr3_aa: CASSLGGQATDTQYF
v_call: TRBV29-1; j_call: TRBJ1-1; d_call: TRBD1; clone_size: NA; cdr3_nt: TGCAGCGTTGATGCCGGACAGGCCGCTTTCTTT; cdr3_aa: CSVDAGQAAFF
v_call: TRBV2; j_call: TRBJ1-2; d_call: NA; clone_size: once; cdr3_nt: TGTGCCAGCAGTGTCCGACAGACGGGCTATGGCTACACCTTC; cdr3_aa: CASSVRQTGYGYTF
v_call: TRBV10-2; j_call: TRBJ1-5; d_call: TRBD1; clone_size: NA; cdr3_nt: TGCGCCAGCAGCGGGACAGGGCCTCAGCCCCAGCATTTT; cdr3_aa: CASSGTGPQPQHF
v_call: TRBV30; j_call: TRBJ2-5; d_call: NA; clone_size: NA; cdr3_nt: TGTGCCTGGAGTGGGGGAAAAGGAGAGACCCAGTACTTC; cdr3_aa: CAWSGGKGETQYF
v_call: TRBV9; j_call: TRBJ2-5; d_call: NA; clone_size: NA; cdr3_nt: TGTGCCAGCACAGAGTGGGTAGAAGAGACCCAGTACTTC; cdr3_aa: CASTEWVEETQYF
v_call: TRBV5-6; j_call: TRBJ2-4; d_call: TRBD2; clone_size: NA; cdr3_nt: TGTGCCAGCAGCGGAACTGGACTAGCGGGAGAGGGGACCATTCAGTACTTC; cdr3_aa: CASSGTGLAGEGTIQYF
v_call: TRBV30; j_call: TRBJ2-6; d_call: NA; clone_size: once; cdr3_nt: TGTGCCAATGGGGGATCTGGGGCCAACGTCCTGACTTTC; cdr3_aa: CANGGSGANVLTF
v_call: TRBV5-6; j_call: TRBJ2-7; d_call: NA; clone_size: NA; cdr3_nt: TGTGCCAGCAGCTTGGGACGGCCCTCCTACGAGCAGTACTTC; cdr3_aa: CASSLGRPSYEQYF
v_call: TRBV6-5; j_call: TRBJ2-7; d_call: TRBD2; clone_size: NA; cdr3_nt: TGTGCCAGCAGCCAAATCGGGGGGGGGTACGAGCAGTACTTC; cdr3_aa: CASSQIGGGYEQYF
v_call: TRBV5-1; j_call: TRBJ1-5; d_call: TRBD1; clone_size: NA; cdr3_nt: TGCGCCAGCAGCTTGGGCCCCGGGACAGGGAAGAATCAGCCCCAGCATTTT; cdr3_aa: CASSLGPGTGKNQPQHF
v_call: TRBV18; j_call: TRBJ1-1; d_call: NA; clone_size: NA; cdr3_nt: TGTGCCAGCTCACCCGGGACTGAAGCTTTCTTT; cdr3_aa: CASSPGTEAFF
v_call: TRBV7-9; j_call: TRBJ1-5; d_call: NA; clone_size: NA; cdr3_nt: TGTGCCAGCAGCCCGGGGAGCTCCAATCAGCCCCAGCATTTT; cdr3_aa: CASSPGSSNQPQHF
v_call: TRBV7-2; j_call: TRBJ2-5; d_call: NA; clone_size: NA; cdr3_nt: TGTGCCAGCAGCTTAGCATCCGGGGGAGCAGAGACCCAGTACTTC; cdr3_aa: CASSLASGGAETQYF
v_call: TRBV30; j_call: TRBJ2-4; d_call: NA; clone_size: NA; cdr3_nt: TGTGCCTGGAGGGTCCAGGTAGGGGGAGGGATGTTCGGTGGAAACATTCAGTACTTC; cdr3_aa: CAWRVQVGGGMFGGNIQYF
v_call: TRBV7-7; j_call: TRBJ2-2; d_call: NA; clone_size: NA; cdr3_nt: TGTGCTAGCAGCTTAGGGTCGGAGGGCGGGGAGCTGTTTTTT; cdr3_aa: CASSLGSEGGELFF
v_call: TRBV7-2; j_call: TRBJ1-2; d_call: NA; clone_size: NA; cdr3_nt: TGTGCCAGCAGCTTAGAGGGGGGAAGTGGCTACACCTTC; cdr3_aa: CASSLEGGSGYTF
v_call: TRBV10-3; j_call: TRBJ1-3; d_call: NA; clone_size: NA; cdr3_nt: TGTGCCGCCCTGCCGACAGGAGGAAACACCATATATTTT; cdr3_aa: CAALPTGGNTIYF
v_call: TRBV6-1; j_call: TRBJ2-7; d_call: TRBD2; clone_size: NA; cdr3_nt: TGTGCCAGCAAGAGCGGGGGGGCGCGGGAGCAGTACTTC; cdr3_aa: CASKSGGAREQYF
v_call: TRBV5-1; j_call: TRBJ2-5; d_call: TRBD2; clone_size: NA; cdr3_nt: TGCGCCAGCAGGACCGGGACTAGCGCCGAAGAGACCCAGTACTTC; cdr3_aa: CASRTGTSAEETQYF
v_call: TRBV6-4; j_call: TRBJ1-5; d_call: NA; clone_size: once; cdr3_nt: TGTGCCAGCAGGGCCACACGGGAGTTGCGGATCCAGCCCCAGCATTTT; cdr3_aa: CASRATRELRIQPQHF
v_call: TRBV10-3; j_call: TRBJ2-7; d_call: TRBD2; clone_size: NA; cdr3_nt: TGTGCCATCAGTCTCCTAGCGGGAGGTTGGTACGAGCAGTACTTC; cdr3_aa: CAISLLAGGWYEQYF
v_call: TRBV10-3; j_call: TRBJ2-3; d_call: TRBD2; clone_size: NA; cdr3_nt: TGTGCCATCAGTGAGGCGGGGGGCCCGGATACGCAGTATTTT; cdr3_aa: CAISEAGGPDTQYF
v_call: TRBV5-6; j_call: TRBJ2-2; d_call: NA; clone_size: NA; cdr3_nt: TGTGCCAGCAGCGCCTCTGGGCGGGGGCACACCGGGGAGCTGTTTTTT; cdr3_aa: CASSASGRGHTGELFF
v_call: TRBV6-1; j_call: TRBJ2-5; d_call: NA; clone_size: NA; cdr3_nt: TGTGCCAGCGGGGGAGCGCAAGAGACCCAGTACTTC; cdr3_aa: CASGGAQETQYF
v_call: TRBV11-2; j_call: TRBJ2-5; d_call: NA; clone_size: NA; cdr3_nt: TGTGCCAGCAGCCTAAACCTGGAGACCCAGTACTTC; cdr3_aa: CASSLNLETQYF
v_call: TRBV5-1; j_call: TRBJ1-1; d_call: NA; clone_size: NA; cdr3_nt: TGCGCCAGCAGCTCGGGACTTTATAACACTGAAGCTTTCTTT; cdr3_aa: CASSSGLYNTEAFF
v_call: TRBV5-4; j_call: TRBJ2-7; d_call: NA; clone_size: NA; cdr3_nt: TGTGCCAGCAGCTTCCCGGGACCTAGCGAGCAGTACTTC; cdr3_aa: CASSFPGPSEQYF
v_call: TRBV6-6; j_call: TRBJ2-5; d_call: NA; clone_size: NA; cdr3_nt: TGTGCCAGCAGGCAGGAGTCCCAAGAGACCCAGTACTTC; cdr3_aa: CASRQESQETQYF
v_call: TRBV5-1; j_call: TRBJ2-5; d_call: NA; clone_size: NA; cdr3_nt: TGCGCCAGCAGCTTGGGGACAAAAGAGACCCAGTACTTC; cdr3_aa: CASSLGTKETQYF
v_call: TRBV5-1; j_call: TRBJ2-7; d_call: TRBD1; clone_size: NA; cdr3_nt: TGCGCCAGCAGCCCGACCGGACAGGGGAACGAGCAGTACTTC; cdr3_aa: CASSPTGQGNEQYF